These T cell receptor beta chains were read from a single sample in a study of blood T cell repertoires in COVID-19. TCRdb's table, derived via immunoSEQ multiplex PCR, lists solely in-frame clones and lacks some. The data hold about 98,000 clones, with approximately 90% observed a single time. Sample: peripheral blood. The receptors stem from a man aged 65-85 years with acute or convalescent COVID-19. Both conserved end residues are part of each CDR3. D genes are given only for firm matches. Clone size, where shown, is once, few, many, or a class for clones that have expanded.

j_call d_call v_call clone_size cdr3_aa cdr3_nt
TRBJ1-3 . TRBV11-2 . CASTPTGSGNTIYF TGTGCCAGCACCCCGACGGGCTCTGGAAACACCATATATTTT
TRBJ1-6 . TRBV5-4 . CASSLGGGDNSPLHF TGTGCCAGCAGCTTGGGAGGGGGAGATAATTCACCCCTCCACTTT
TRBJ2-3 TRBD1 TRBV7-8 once CASSPRQGKDTQYF TGTGCCAGCAGCCCTCGACAGGGGAAGGATACGCAGTATTTT
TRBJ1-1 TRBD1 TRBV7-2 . CASSYGQGYTEAFF TGTGCCAGCAGCTACGGACAGGGATACACTGAAGCTTTCTTT
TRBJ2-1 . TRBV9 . CASSVAGRGDEQFF TGTGCCAGCAGCGTAGCTGGCAGGGGCGATGAGCAGTTCTTC
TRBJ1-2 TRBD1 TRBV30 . CAWKEQGTYGYTF TGTGCCTGGAAAGAACAGGGGACCTATGGCTACACCTTC
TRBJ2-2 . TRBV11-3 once CASSLVQGGANTGELFF TGTGCCAGCAGCTTAGTCCAGGGGGGTGCGAACACCGGGGAGCTGTTTTTT
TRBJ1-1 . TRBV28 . CASSRQETPEAFF TGTGCCAGCAGTCGACAGGAAACCCCTGAAGCTTTCTTT
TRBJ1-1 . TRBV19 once CASRTVQGTEAFF TGTGCCAGCCGGACAGTCCAGGGCACTGAAGCTTTCTTT
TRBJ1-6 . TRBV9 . CASSVDGRSNSPLHF TGTGCCAGCAGCGTAGATGGGAGGAGTAATTCACCCCTCCACTTT
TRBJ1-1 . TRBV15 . CATSRSSGGRPNTEAFF TGTGCCACCAGCAGATCCTCCGGGGGGCGGCCGAACACTGAAGCTTTCTTT
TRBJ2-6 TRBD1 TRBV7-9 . CASSRFGTGRSGGANVLTF TGTGCCAGCAGCCGATTCGGGACAGGGCGATCGGGCGGGGCCAACGTCCTGACTTTC
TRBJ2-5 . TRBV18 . CASSPEQETQYF TGTGCCAGCTCACCAGAGCAAGAGACCCAGTACTTC
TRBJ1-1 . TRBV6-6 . CASSTGLGTEAFF TGTGCCAGCAGTACAGGGTTAGGGACTGAAGCTTTCTTT
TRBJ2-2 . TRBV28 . CASSHGQLSGELFF TGTGCCAGCAGCCATGGACAACTTAGCGGGGAGCTGTTTTTT
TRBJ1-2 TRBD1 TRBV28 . CASSSTGANYGYTF TGTGCCAGCAGTTCGACAGGGGCTAACTATGGCTACACCTTC
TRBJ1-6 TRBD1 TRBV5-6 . CASSPGQSNSPLHF TGTGCCAGCAGCCCGGGACAGAGTAATTCACCCCTCCACTTT
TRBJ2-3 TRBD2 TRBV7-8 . CASSPLAGGVGDTQYF TGTGCCAGCAGCCCACTAGCGGGGGGAGTAGGAGATACGCAGTATTTT
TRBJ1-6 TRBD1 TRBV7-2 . CASSQRQGDNSPLHF TGTGCCAGCAGCCAACGACAGGGTGACAATTCACCCCTCCACTTT
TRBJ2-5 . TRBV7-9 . CASSLARAETQYF TGTGCCAGCAGCTTAGCGAGAGCAGAGACCCAGTACTTC
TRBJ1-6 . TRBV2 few CASSQQGGNSPLHF TGTGCCAGCAGCCAACAGGGTGGGAATTCACCCCTCCACTTT
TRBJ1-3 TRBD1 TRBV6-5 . CASRGTGARNTIYF TGTGCCAGCAGGGGGACAGGCGCCCGAAACACCATATATTTT
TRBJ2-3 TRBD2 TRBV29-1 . CSVLQELRGGTDTQYF TGCAGCGTCCTGCAAGAGTTGCGGGGGGGCACAGATACGCAGTATTTT
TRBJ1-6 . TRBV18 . CASSQTDSYNSPLHF TGTGCCAGCTCACAGACAGACTCCTATAATTCACCCCTCCACTTT
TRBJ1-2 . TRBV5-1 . CASSLLERANYGYTF TGCGCCAGCAGCTTACTTGAAAGAGCTAACTATGGCTACACCTTC
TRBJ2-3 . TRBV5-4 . CASSTDRPLGTDTQYF TGTGCCAGCAGCACCGACAGACCCCTGGGCACAGATACGCAGTATTTT
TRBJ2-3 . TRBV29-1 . CSARTQGQDTQYF TGCAGCGCGAGGACCCAGGGTCAGGATACGCAGTATTTT